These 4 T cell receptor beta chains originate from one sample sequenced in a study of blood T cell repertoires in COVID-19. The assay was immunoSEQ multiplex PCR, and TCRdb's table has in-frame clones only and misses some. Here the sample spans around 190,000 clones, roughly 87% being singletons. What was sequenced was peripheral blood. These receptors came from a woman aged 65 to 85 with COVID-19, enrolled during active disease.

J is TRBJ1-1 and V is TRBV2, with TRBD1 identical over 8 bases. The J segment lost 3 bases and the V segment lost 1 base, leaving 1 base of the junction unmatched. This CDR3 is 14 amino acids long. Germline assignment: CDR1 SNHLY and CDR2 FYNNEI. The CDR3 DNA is TGTGCCAGCAGTGAAGGACAGGGGTACACTGAAGCTTTCTTT. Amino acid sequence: CASSEGQGYTEAFF.

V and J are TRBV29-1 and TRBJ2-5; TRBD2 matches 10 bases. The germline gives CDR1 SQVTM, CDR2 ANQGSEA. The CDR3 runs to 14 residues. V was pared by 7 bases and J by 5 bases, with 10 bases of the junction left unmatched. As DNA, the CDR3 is TGCAGCGGATCTAGCGGGAGTTTAACGGAGACCCAGTACTTC. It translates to CSGSSGSLTETQYF.

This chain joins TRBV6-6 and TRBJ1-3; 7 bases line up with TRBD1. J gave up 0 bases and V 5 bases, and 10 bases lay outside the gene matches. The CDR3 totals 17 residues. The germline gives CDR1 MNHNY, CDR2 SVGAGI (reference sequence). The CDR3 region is CASSLFYRGNSGNTIYF. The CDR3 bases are TGTGCCAGCAGTCTTTTTTACAGGGGAAACTCTGGAAACACCATATATTTT.

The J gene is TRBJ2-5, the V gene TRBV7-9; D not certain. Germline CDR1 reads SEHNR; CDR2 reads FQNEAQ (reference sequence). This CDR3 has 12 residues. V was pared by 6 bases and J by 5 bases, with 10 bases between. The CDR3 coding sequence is TGTGCCAGCAGTCCAACTACGGAGACCCAGTACTTC. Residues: CASSPTTETQYF.